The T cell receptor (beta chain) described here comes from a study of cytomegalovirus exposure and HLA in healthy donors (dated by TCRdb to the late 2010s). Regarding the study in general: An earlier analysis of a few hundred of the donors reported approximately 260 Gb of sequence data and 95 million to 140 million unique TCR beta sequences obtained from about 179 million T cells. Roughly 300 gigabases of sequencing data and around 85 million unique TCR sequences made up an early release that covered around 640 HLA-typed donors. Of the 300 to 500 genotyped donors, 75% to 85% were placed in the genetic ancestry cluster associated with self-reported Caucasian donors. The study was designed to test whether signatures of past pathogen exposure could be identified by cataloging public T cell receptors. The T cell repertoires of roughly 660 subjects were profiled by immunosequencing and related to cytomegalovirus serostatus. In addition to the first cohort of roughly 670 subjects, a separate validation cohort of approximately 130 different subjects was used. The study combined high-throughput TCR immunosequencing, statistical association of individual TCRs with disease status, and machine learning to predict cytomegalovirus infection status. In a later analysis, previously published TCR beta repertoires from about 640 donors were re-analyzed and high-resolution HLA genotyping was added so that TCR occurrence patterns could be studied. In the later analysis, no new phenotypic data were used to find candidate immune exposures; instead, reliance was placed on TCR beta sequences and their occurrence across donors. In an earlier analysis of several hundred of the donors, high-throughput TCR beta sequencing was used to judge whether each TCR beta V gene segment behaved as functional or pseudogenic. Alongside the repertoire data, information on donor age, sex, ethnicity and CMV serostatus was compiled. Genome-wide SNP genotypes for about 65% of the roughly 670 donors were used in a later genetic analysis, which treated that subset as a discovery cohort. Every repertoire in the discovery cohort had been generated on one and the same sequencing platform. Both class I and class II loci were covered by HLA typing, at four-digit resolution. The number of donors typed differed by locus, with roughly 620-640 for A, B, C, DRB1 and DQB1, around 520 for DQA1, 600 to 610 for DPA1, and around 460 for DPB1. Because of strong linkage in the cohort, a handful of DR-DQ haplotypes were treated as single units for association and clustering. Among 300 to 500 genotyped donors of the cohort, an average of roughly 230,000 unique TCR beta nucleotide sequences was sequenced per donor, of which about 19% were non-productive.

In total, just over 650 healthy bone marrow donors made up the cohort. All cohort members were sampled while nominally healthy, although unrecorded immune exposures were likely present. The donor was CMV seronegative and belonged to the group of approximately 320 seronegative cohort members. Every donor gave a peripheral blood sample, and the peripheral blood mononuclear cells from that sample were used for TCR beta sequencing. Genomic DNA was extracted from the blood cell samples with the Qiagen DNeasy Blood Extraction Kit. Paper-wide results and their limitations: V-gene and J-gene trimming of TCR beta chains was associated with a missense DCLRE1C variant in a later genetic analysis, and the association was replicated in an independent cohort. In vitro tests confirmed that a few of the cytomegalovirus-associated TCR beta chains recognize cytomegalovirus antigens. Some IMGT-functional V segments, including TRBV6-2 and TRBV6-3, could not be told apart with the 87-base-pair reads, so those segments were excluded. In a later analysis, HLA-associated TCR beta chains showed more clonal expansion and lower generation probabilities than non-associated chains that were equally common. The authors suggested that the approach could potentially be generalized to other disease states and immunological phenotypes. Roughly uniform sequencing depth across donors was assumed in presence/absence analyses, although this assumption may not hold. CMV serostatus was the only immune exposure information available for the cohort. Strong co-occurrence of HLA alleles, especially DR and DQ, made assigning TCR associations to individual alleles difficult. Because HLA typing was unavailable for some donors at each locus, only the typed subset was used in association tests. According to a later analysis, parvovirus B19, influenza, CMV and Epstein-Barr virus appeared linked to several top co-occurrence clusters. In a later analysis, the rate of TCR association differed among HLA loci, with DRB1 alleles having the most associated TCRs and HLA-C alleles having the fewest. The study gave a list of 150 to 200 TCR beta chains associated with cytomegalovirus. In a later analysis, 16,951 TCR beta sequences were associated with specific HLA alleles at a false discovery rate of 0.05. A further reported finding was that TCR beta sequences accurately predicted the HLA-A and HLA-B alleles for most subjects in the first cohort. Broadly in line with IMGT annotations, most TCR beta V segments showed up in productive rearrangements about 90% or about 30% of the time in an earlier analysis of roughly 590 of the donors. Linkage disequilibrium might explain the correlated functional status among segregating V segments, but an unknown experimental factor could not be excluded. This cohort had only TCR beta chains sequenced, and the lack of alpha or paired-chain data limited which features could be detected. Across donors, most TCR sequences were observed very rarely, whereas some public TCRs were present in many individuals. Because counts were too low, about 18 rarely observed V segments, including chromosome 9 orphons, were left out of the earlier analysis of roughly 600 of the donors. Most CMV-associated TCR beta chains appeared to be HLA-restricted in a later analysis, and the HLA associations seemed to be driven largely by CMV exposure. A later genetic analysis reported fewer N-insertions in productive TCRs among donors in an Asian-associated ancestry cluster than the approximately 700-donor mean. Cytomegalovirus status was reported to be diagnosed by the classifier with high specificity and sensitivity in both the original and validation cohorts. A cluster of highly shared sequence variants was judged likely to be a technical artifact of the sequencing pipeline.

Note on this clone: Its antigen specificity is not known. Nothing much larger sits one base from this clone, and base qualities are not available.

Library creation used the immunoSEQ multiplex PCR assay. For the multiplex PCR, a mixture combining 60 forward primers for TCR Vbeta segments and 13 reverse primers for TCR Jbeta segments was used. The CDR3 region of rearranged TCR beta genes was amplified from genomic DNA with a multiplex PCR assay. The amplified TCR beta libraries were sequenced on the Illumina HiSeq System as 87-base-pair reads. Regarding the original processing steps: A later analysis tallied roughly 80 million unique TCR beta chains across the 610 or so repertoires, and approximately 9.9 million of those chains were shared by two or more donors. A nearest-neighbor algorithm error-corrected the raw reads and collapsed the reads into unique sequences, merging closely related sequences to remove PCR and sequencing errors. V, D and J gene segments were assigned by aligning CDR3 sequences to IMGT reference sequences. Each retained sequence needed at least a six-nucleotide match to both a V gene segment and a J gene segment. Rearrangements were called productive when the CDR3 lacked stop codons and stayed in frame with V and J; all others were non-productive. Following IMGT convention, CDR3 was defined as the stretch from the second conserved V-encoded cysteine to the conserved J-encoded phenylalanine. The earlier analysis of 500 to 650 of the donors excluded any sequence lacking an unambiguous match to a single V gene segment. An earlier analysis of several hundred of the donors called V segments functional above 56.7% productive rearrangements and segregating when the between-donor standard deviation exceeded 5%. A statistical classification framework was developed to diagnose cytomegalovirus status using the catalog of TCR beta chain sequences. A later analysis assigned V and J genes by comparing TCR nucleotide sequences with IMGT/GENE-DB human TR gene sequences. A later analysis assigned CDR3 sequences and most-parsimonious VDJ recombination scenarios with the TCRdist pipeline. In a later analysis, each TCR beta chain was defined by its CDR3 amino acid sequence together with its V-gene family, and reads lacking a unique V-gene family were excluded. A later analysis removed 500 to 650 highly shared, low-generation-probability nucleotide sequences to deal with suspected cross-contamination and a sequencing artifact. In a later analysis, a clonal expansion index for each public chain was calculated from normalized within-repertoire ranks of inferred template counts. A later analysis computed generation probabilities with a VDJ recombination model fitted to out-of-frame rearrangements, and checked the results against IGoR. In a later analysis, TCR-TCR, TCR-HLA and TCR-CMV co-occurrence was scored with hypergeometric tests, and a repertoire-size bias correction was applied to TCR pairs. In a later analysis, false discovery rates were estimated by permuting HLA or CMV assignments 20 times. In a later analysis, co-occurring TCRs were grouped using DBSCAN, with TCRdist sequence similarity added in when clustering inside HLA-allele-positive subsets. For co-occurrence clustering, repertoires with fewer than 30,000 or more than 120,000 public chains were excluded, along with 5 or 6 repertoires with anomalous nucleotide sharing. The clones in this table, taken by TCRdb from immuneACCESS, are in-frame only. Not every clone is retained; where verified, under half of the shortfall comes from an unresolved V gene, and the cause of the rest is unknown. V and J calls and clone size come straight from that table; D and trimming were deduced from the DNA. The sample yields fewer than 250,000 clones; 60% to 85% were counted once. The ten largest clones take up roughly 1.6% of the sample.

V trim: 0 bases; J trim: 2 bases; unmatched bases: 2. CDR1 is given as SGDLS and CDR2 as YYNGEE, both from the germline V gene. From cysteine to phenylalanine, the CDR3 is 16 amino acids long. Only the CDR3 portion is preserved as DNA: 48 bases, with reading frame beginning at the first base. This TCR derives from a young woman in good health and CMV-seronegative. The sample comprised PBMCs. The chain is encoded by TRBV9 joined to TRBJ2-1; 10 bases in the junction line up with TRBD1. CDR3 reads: CASSVGQGAPYNEQFF. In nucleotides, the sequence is TGTGCCAGCAGCGTAGGACAGGGGGCTCCCTACAATGAGCAGTTCTTC.